The next 21 T cell receptor beta chains were all read from a single sample in a study of T cell responses to AZD1222 COVID-19 vaccine (dated by TCRdb to about 2021). The intended sense of this specimen's time point label: about 28 days (+/-7) after the second vaccine dose. The library was made by the immunoSEQ multiplex PCR assay. The table comes from immuneACCESS by way of TCRdb, which keeps in-frame sequences with V and J called. Part of the clones is missing from these tables; in studies checked, under half for an unresolved V gene and the rest for unknown reasons. The sample table records around 140,000 clones; more than 90% of these occur just once. 1.9% of the sample lies in the top ten. The input for sequencing was peripheral blood, taken 28 days after the second AZD1222 dose. The source of these receptors is an adult who received the AZD1222 COVID-19 vaccine.

This chain links TRBV6-1 with TRBJ2-5; D is perhaps TRBD1 (7 bases). The V end lost 1 base, the J end lost 4 bases, and 10 bases lay between the germline ends. The CDR3 has 14 amino acids. Germline CDR1 is MNHNS and CDR2 is SASEGT. Written as DNA, the CDR3 is TGTGCCAGCAGTGAAGTCCAGGGGGGAGAGACCCAGTACTTC. This codes for CASSEVQGGETQYF.

The chain is built from TRBV7-2 and TRBJ1-2, with TRBD1 matching 7 bases. CDR1 and CDR2 from the germline V gene are SGHTA and FQGNSA. The CDR3 runs 12 residues. After removal of 5 bases from V and 4 bases from J, the junction contained 1 base not matched to a gene. CDR3 protein: CASSTGVYGYTF. Here the CDR3 DNA reads TGTGCCAGCAGCACAGGGGTCTATGGCTACACCTTC.

The rearrangement links TRBV5-6 to TRBJ1-1; D is uncertain. This CDR3 has 14 amino acids. The germline V gene has CDR1 SGHDT and CDR2 YYEEEE. V lost 4 bases to trimming and J lost 0 bases, with 10 bases between them. The CDR3 nucleotides read TGTGCCAGCAGCCCCAGAAGGGTGAACACTGAAGCTTTCTTT. Protein sequence: CASSPRRVNTEAFF.

This sequence joins TRBV7-2 and TRBJ2-5; D is ambiguous. Trimming took 1 base from V and 5 from J, leaving 14 bases between them. The V gene's germline CDR1 is SGHTA and CDR2 FQGNSA. This CDR3 is 15 amino acids long. The CDR3 protein is CASSLVVAPGETQYF. CDR3 coding DNA: TGTGCCAGCAGCTTAGTGGTGGCGCCTGGGGAGACCCAGTACTTC.

The J gene is TRBJ1-5, the V gene TRBV2; 7 bases agree with TRBD1. Germline CDR1 SNHLY, CDR2 FYNNEI. V lost 6 bases, J lost 5 bases, and 19 bases stayed unmatched. The CDR3 length is 18 residues. CDR3 sequence: CASSQTGDSSSFYQPQHF. DNA for the CDR3: TGTGCCAGCAGCCAAACAGGGGACAGCTCTTCGTTTTATCAGCCCCAGCATTTT.

The rearrangement joins TRBV5-6 to TRBJ2-2; possibly TRBD1 for D (6 bases). CDR3 size: 13 residues. V was cut by 3 bases and J by 5 bases, with 8 bases left in between. Germline assignment: CDR1 SGHDT and CDR2 YYEEEE. The CDR3 coding sequence is TGTGCCAGCAGCTGGCAGGGGACCGGGGAGCTGTTTTTT. Residues: CASSWQGTGELFF.

The CDR3 coding sequence is TGTGCCAGCAGTCCAGGGGGCAGTTCCGATGAGCAGTTCTTC. This gives the protein CASSPGGSSDEQFF. The chain joins TRBV25-1 to TRBJ2-1; the match to TRBD1 covers 8 bases. The germline V gene encodes CDR1 MGHDK and CDR2 SYGVNS. CDR3 length: 14 amino acids. Trimming took 5 bases from V and 8 from J; bases not matched to a gene: 8.

The rearrangement joins TRBV7-2 to TRBJ1-1; D is possibly TRBD1 (5 bases). In germline, CDR1 is SGHTA, CDR2 FQGNSA. V was cut by 0 bases and J by 3 bases, with 8 bases left in between. The CDR3 extends over 14 amino acids. The CDR3 nucleotides are TGTGCCAGCAGCTTAGCGGCGGGGGACACTGAAGCTTTCTTT. Translated, it gives CASSLAAGDTEAFF.

The chain recombines TRBV7-2 with TRBJ2-3, with 13 bases lining up with TRBD2. This CDR3 contains 17 residues. V lost 0 bases, J lost 4 bases, and 4 bases stayed unmatched. CDR1 and CDR2 from the germline V gene are SGHTA and FQGNSA. In nucleotides, the CDR3 is TGTGCCAGCAGCTTAGCACTAGCGGGAGGGATGGCAGATACGCAGTATTTT. Translating gives CASSLALAGGMADTQYF.

The chain joins TRBV6-1 to TRBJ2-3; D is undetermined. Germline V gene lookup returns CDR1 MNHNS and CDR2 SASEGT. The V end was cut by 5 bases, the J end by 7 bases, with 13 bases between. The length of the CDR3 is 13 residues. CDR3 sequence reads: CASSSATVNTQYF. The DNA for the CDR3 is TGTGCCAGCAGTTCGGCGACCGTTAATACGCAGTATTTT.

This clone was recorded once. The rearrangement uses TRBV9 and TRBJ1-1; no definite D call. Germline assignment: CDR1 SGDLS and CDR2 YYNGEE. The CDR3 covers 13 residues. Trimming removed 0 bases from V and 4 bases from J, with 7 bases in between. The CDR3, as DNA: TGTGCCAGCAGCGTAGCAGTGGGCACTGAAGCTTTCTTT. This encodes CASSVAVGTEAFF.

This chain links TRBV19 with TRBJ2-3; D may be TRBD2 (6 bases). Trimming cost V 0 bases and J 1 base, with 8 bases left between them. The length of the CDR3 is 15 residues. The V gene's germline CDR1 is LNHDA and CDR2 SQIVND (reference sequence). The CDR3 DNA sequence: TGTGCCAGTAGTATAGATTTAGCGGGCACAGATACGCAGTATTTT. This translates into CASSIDLAGTDTQYF.

The chain employs TRBV4-1 and TRBJ1-5, with 8 bases identical to TRBD1. This CDR3 has 17 residues. Germline CDR1 and CDR2: MGHRA and YSYEKL. V gave up 4 bases and J gave up 5 bases; unmatched junction bases: 13. In nucleotides, the CDR3 is TGCGCCAGCAGCCTTCTCCCCTGGACAGGGATTCATCAGCCCCAGCATTTT. Translation gives CASSLLPWTGIHQPQHF.

This clone occurred a few times. This chain uses TRBV7-2 with TRBJ1-5, with TRBD1 matching over 7 bases. V lost 6 bases and J lost 2; bases outside the gene matches: 7. Germline V gene lookup returns CDR1 SGHTA and CDR2 FQGNSA. This CDR3 comprises 15 residues. The CDR3 DNA reads as TGTGCCAGCAGGGAGGGGACAGTGGGCAATCAGCCCCAGCATTTT. It yields the protein CASREGTVGNQPQHF.

The chain carries TRBV2 and TRBJ1-5; D not certain. With 4 bases removed from V and 4 bases from J, the gap between germline ends came to 11 bases. This CDR3 comprises 14 residues. From germline, CDR1 is SNHLY and CDR2 FYNNEI. This CDR3 is CASSVGRINQPQHF. The CDR3 coding sequence is TGTGCCAGCAGTGTTGGCCGGATAAATCAGCCCCAGCATTTT.

This clone appeared a few times. V is TRBV6-5 and J is TRBJ1-1, with 7 bases aligning to TRBD1. The CDR3 totals 14 residues. Germline CDR1 and CDR2: MNHEY and SVGAGI. Unmatched junction bases numbered 10, after V lost 7 bases and J lost 5 bases. CDR3 DNA: TGTGCCAGCACCCCACAGACAGGGCGTACTGAAGCTTTCTTT. It codes for CASTPQTGRTEAFF.

V is TRBV7-2 and J is TRBJ1-6; 8 bases are a match to TRBD1. The germline gives CDR1 SGHTA, CDR2 FQGNSA. V was pared by 0 bases and J by 5 bases, with 3 bases of the junction left unmatched. The CDR3 spans 16 residues. CDR3 sequence (DNA): TGTGCCAGCAGCTTAGCGGGGACAGGAAATAATTCACCCCTCCACTTT. Translation gives CASSLAGTGNNSPLHF.

This chain joins TRBV6-1 and TRBJ2-1; D is ambiguous. The germline gives CDR1 MNHNS, CDR2 SASEGT. The CDR3 covers 14 residues. V lost 4 bases and J lost 5, with 12 bases in between. The chain's CDR3 is CASSGALLNNEQFF. The DNA for the CDR3 is TGTGCCAGCAGTGGAGCTCTCCTCAACAATGAGCAGTTCTTC.

The chain couples TRBV18 to TRBJ2-7; TRBD1 matches 10 bases. This CDR3 comprises 14 residues. Germline V gene lookup returns CDR1 KGHSH and CDR2 LQKENI. J was trimmed by 5 bases and V by 1 base; bases with no gene match: 2. CDR3 bases: TGTGCCAGCTCACCACGAGGACAGGGGGACGAGCAGTACTTC. This encodes CASSPRGQGDEQYF. The full variable domain, rest sourced from reference TRBV18 and TRBJ2-7, is NAGVMQNPRHLVRRRGQEARLRCSPMKGHSHVYWYRQLPEEGLKFMVYLQKENIIDESGMPKERFSAEFPKEGPSILRIQQVVRGDSAAYFCASSPRGQGDEQYFGPGTRLTVT.

The V and J genes are TRBV28 and TRBJ1-6; D gene unclear. Trimming removed 2 bases from V and 8 bases from J, with 10 bases in between. The CDR3 extends over 14 amino acids. Germline values: CDR1 MDHEN, CDR2 SYDVKM. This chain's CDR3 is CASSLEGSHSPLHF. CDR3 nucleotides: TGTGCCAGCAGTTTAGAGGGTTCTCATTCACCCCTCCACTTT. Complete variable domain (other parts from reference TRBV28 and TRBJ1-6): DVKVTQSSRYLVKRTGEKVFLECVQDMDHENMFWYRQDPGLGLRLIYFSYDVKMKEKGDIPEGYSVSREKKERFSLILESASTNQTSMYLCASSLEGSHSPLHFGNGTRLTVT.

The chain couples TRBV25-1 to TRBJ1-6; TRBD1 agrees at 7 bases. Germline V gives CDR1 MGHDK, CDR2 SYGVNS. J was trimmed by 5 bases and V by 4 bases; bases with no gene match: 5. The CDR3 totals 15 residues. The CDR3 is CASSVGGANNSPLHF. The CDR3 coding sequence is TGTGCCAGCAGTGTAGGGGGCGCAAATAATTCACCCCTCCACTTT.